Following are 22 T cell receptor beta chains from one sample sequenced in a study of blood T cell repertoires in COVID-19. Here immunoSEQ multiplex PCR was the method, and the copy in TCRdb shows in-frame clones only, minus some. The sample contains more than 300,000 clones, 80% to 90% of which appear only once. The specimen was PBMCs or T cells enriched from blood (not recorded which). Receptor source: a man aged 40-50 years in a cohort exposed to, infected with or recovered from COVID-19 (not recorded which).

This chain uses TRBV5-4 with TRBJ2-2; unclear D gene. The V end lost 4 bases, the J end lost 4 bases, and 14 bases lay between the germline ends. Germline-derived CDR1 and CDR2 are SGHNT and YYREEE (reference sequence). This CDR3 contains 15 residues. CDR3 residues: CASSPQSETTGELFF. The CDR3 coding sequence is TGTGCCAGCAGCCCCCAAAGCGAGACCACCGGGGAGCTGTTTTTT.

This clone came up a few times. The chain uses TRBV3-1 (or the pseudogene TRBV3-2) and TRBJ2-3, with D perhaps matching TRBD1 (6 bases). Germline V gene data show CDR1 as LGHDT and CDR2 as YNNKEL (reference sequence). The CDR3 totals 14 residues. V was shortened by 4 bases and J by 1 base, with 9 bases between the two germline ends. DNA for the CDR3: TGTGCCAGCAGCCCCCGGACAGGCACAGATACGCAGTATTTT. Protein product: CASSPRTGTDTQYF.

This clone was observed a single time. V usage is TRBV27 and J usage is TRBJ2-1, with 14 nucleotides matching TRBD2. The CDR3 has 17 residues. Per germline, CDR1 MNHEY and CDR2 SMNVEV (reference sequence). With V trimmed by 5 bases and J by 2 bases, 5 bases remained unmatched. This CDR3 is CASSPRGLAGAYNEQFF. DNA for the CDR3: TGTGCCAGCAGTCCCAGGGGACTAGCGGGAGCCTACAATGAGCAGTTCTTC.

This clone was seen a handful of times. The chain employs TRBV5-1 and TRBJ2-3; the match to TRBD2 covers 9 bases. Germline assignment: CDR1 SGHRS and CDR2 YFSETQ. The junction had 2 bases not matched to a gene; V was cut back by 2 bases and J by 4 bases. CDR3 length: 14 residues. CDR3 protein: CASSFSGGSDTQYF. The CDR3 DNA reads TGCGCCAGCAGCTTTAGCGGGGGCTCAGATACGCAGTATTTT.

The chain uses TRBV6-6 and TRBJ1-1; 11 nucleotides line up with TRBD1. V lost 5 bases and J lost 0; bases outside the gene matches: 5. Germline CDR1 is MNHNY and CDR2 is SVGAGI (reference sequence). The CDR3 totals 16 residues. The CDR3 DNA is TGTGCCAGCAGTCAGGACAGGGGGCTAATGAACACTGAAGCTTTCTTT. Residues: CASSQDRGLMNTEAFF.

A few counts support this clone. The genes are TRBV27 and TRBJ2-2, with a possible D match to TRBD1 (5 bases). CDR1 is MNHEY and CDR2 is SMNVEV in the germline V gene (reference sequence). V was shortened by 8 bases and J by 4 bases, with 14 bases between the two germline ends. The CDR3 is made up of 14 amino acids. The CDR3 protein is CASWGMRLTGELFF. The CDR3 region has the DNA TGTGCCAGCTGGGGCATGAGACTCACCGGGGAGCTGTTTTTT.

The V call is TRBV9, the J call TRBJ2-1; 9 bases line up with TRBD1. From germline, CDR1 is SGDLS and CDR2 YYNGEE. After removal of 0 bases from V and 7 bases from J, the junction contained 5 bases not matched to a gene. This CDR3 spans 15 amino acids. The CDR3 reads CASSVGMGQGNEQFF. Here the CDR3 DNA reads TGTGCCAGCAGCGTAGGAATGGGACAGGGTAATGAGCAGTTCTTC.

This sequence joins TRBV7-3 and TRBJ2-2; 13 bases line up with TRBD2. Per germline, CDR1 SGHTA and CDR2 FQGTGA. With 4 bases clipped from V and 4 bases from J, the junction kept 9 bases outside the gene matches. The CDR3 length is 18 residues. The DNA of the CDR3 is TGTGCCAGCAGCTCCGGACTAGCGGGGGTGCGAGGCACCGGGGAGCTGTTTTTT. Translated: CASSSGLAGVRGTGELFF.

The chain has TRBV27 and TRBJ2-3; D unresolved. CDR1 is MNHEY, CDR2 SMNVEV, per germline (reference sequence). This CDR3 is 14 amino acids long. The V end was cut by 6 bases, the J end by 0 bases, with 10 bases between. CDR3 sequence reads: CASRTDPSTDTQYF. The CDR3 DNA reads TGTGCCAGCAGAACAGACCCTAGCACAGATACGCAGTATTTT.

CDR3 region: CASSPQREWYEQYF. Written as DNA, the CDR3 is TGCGCCAGCAGCCCCCAGCGGGAGTGGTACGAGCAGTACTTC. The chain is built from TRBV10-1 and TRBJ2-7; 8 bases are a match to TRBD2. From germline, CDR1 is WNHNN and CDR2 SYGVQD (reference sequence). The CDR3 is made up of 14 amino acids. The ends lost 6 bases at V and 4 bases at J; junction bases unmatched: 8.

The gene calls are TRBV7-9 and TRBJ1-6, with D tentatively TRBD1 (5 bases). Germline CDR1 reads SEHNR; CDR2 reads FQNEAQ (reference sequence). With 1 base removed from V and 8 bases from J, the gap between germline ends came to 12 bases. The CDR3 covers 15 residues. The CDR3: CASSLGPGMDSPLHF. The CDR3 DNA sequence: TGTGCCAGCAGCTTAGGGCCAGGGATGGATTCACCCCTCCACTTT.

The chain joins TRBV5-4 to TRBJ1-1; D is possibly TRBD1 (5 bases). Trimming took 0 bases from V and 7 from J, leaving 10 bases between them. CDR1 is SGHNT, CDR2 YYREEE, per germline (reference sequence). The CDR3 runs 13 residues. CDR3 amino acids: CASSLGPRDEAFF. The CDR3 region has the DNA TGTGCCAGCAGCTTGGGACCCAGGGATGAAGCTTTCTTT.

This chain uses TRBV18 with TRBJ1-2, with 8 bases that match TRBD1. The CDR3 runs to 13 residues. Trimming cost V 6 bases and J 6 bases; bases outside gene matches: 6. CDR1 is KGHSH, CDR2 LQKENI, per germline. The CDR3 sequence is CASSIDRGNGYTF. CDR3 DNA sequence: TGTGCCAGCTCCATCGACAGGGGTAATGGCTACACCTTC.

This CDR3 reads CASSQFSGDYEQYF. The CDR3 DNA follows: TGTGCCAGCAGCCAATTTAGCGGCGACTACGAGCAGTACTTC. The V call is TRBV3-1 (or the pseudogene TRBV3-2), the J call TRBJ2-7; the D gene is possibly TRBD2 (6 bases). V was clipped by 2 bases and J by 3 bases, with 11 bases between them. The CDR3 runs to 14 residues. Germline loops: CDR1 LGHDT, CDR2 YNNKEL (reference sequence).

The V gene is TRBV18, the J gene TRBJ1-1; 7 bases agree with TRBD1. The CDR3 runs to 14 residues. Germline lookup yields CDR1 KGHSH and CDR2 LQKENI. V shed 5 bases and J 5 bases; nucleotides not matched to a gene: 8. CDR3 DNA: TGTGCCAGCTCAAAAAACAGGGGAGGTACTGAAGCTTTCTTT. It translates to CASSKNRGGTEAFF.

V and J are TRBV5-3 and TRBJ2-1; 7 bases match TRBD2. TRBV5-3 is treated as an ORF (open reading frame) with a function not yet certain. J gave up 3 bases and V 3 bases, and 6 bases lay outside the gene matches. CDR3 length: 15 residues. CDR3 in amino acids: CARSCLAGNYNEQFF. The CDR3 DNA reads TGTGCCAGAAGCTGTTTAGCGGGTAACTACAATGAGCAGTTCTTC.

V is TRBV11-2 and J is TRBJ2-7, with 7 bases aligning to TRBD2. CDR3 length: 15 amino acids. Germline CDR1 and CDR2: SGHAT and FQNNGV. V gave up 6 bases and J gave up 3 bases; unmatched junction bases: 11. CDR3 loop: CASRAAGGRGYEQYF. CDR3 in DNA: TGTGCCAGCAGGGCGGCGGGCGGGAGAGGCTACGAGCAGTACTTC.

This chain links TRBV19 with TRBJ1-4, with a tentative D call TRBD1 (6 bases). Per germline, CDR1 LNHDA and CDR2 SQIVND (reference sequence). CDR3 length: 16 residues. Trimming left V 5 bases short and J 4 bases short, with 17 bases between. The CDR3 is CASSQKQGSNNEKLFF. As DNA, the CDR3 is TGTGCCAGTAGTCAGAAGCAGGGGTCGAATAATGAAAAACTGTTTTTT.

CDR3 DNA: TGTGCCAGCAGCCCCGCGGGGGGGGAGAATGAAAAACTGTTTTTT. Translated, it gives CASSPAGGENEKLFF. The chain employs TRBV7-9 and TRBJ1-4; TRBD1 might be the D (5 bases). The CDR3 extends over 15 amino acids. Trimming pared 5 bases from V and 5 bases from J, leaving 15 bases between. Germline assignment: CDR1 SEHNR and CDR2 FQNEAQ (reference sequence).

The chain uses TRBV5-1 and TRBJ2-6, with D hard to call. Germline CDR1 and CDR2: SGHRS and YFSETQ. Trimming cost V 0 bases and J 1 base, with 8 bases left between them. CDR3 length: 16 amino acids. This chain's CDR3 is CASSLGVLSGANVLTF. CDR3 nucleotide sequence: TGCGCCAGCAGCTTGGGTGTTCTTTCTGGGGCCAACGTCCTGACTTTC.

Only a few counts were recorded for this clone. The V call is TRBV5-1, the J call TRBJ1-6; 10 positions agree with TRBD1. Germline loops: CDR1 SGHRS, CDR2 YFSETQ. The CDR3 runs to 15 residues. V was pared by 0 bases and J by 10 bases, with 4 bases of the junction left unmatched. For the CDR3, the DNA is TGCGCCAGCAGCTTGGACGGGACAGGGGCCTCACCCCTCCACTTT. Translated: CASSLDGTGASPLHF.

This chain links TRBV18 with TRBJ2-7; 14 nucleotides align to TRBD2. The CDR3 loop spans 15 amino acids. Germline loops: CDR1 KGHSH, CDR2 LQKENI. Trimming took 6 bases from V and 7 from J; bases not matched to a gene: 8. As DNA, the CDR3 is TGTGCCAGCTCCCAGACTAGCGGGAGGGCCGGGGAGCAGTACTTC. Residues: CASSQTSGRAGEQYF.